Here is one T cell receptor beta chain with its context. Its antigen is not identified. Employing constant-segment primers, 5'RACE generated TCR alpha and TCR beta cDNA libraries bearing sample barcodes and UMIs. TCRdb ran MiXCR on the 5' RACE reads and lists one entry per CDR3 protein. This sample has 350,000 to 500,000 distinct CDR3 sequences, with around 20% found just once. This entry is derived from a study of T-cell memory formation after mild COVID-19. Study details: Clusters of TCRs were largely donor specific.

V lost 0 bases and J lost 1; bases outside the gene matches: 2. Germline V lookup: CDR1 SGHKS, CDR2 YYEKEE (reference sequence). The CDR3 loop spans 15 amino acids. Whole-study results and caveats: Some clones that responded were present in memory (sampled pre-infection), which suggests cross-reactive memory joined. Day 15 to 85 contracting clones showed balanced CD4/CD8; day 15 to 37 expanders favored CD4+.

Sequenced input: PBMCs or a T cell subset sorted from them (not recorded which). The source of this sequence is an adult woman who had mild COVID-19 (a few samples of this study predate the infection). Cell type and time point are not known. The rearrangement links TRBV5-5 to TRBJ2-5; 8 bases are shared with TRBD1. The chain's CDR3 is CASSLARGPQETQYF. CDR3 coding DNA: TGTGCCAGCAGCTTGGCCAGGGGGCCCCAAGAGACCCAGTACTTC.